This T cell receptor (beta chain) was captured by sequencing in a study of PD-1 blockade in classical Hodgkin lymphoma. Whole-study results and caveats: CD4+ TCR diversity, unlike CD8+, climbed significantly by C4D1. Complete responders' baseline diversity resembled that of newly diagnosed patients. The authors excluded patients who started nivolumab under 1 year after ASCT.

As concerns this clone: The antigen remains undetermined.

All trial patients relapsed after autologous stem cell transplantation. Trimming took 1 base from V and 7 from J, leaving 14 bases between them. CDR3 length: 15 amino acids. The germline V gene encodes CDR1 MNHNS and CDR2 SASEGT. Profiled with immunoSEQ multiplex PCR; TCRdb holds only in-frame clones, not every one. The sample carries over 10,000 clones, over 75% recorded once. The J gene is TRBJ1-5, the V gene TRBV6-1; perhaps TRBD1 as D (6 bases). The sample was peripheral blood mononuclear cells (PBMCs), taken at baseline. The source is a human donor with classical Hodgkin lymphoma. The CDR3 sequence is CASSEGRGFWQPQHF. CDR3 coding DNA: TGTGCCAGCAGTGAAGGGAGGGGGTTTTGGCAGCCCCAGCATTTT.